The 30 T cell receptor beta chains presented below share a single source sample, sequenced in a study of blood T cell repertoires in COVID-19. Clones were sequenced by immunoSEQ multiplex PCR, and TCRdb holds only the in-frame ones, with some missing. Here the sample spans 240,000 or so clones, 86% being singletons. Sequenced material: peripheral blood. The origin of the receptors is a woman between 25 and 40 years old who had recovered from COVID-19.

This clone has just a few counts. The rearrangement links TRBV19 to TRBJ1-1; D is unclear. The germline gives CDR1 LNHDA, CDR2 SQIVND (reference sequence). Between the trimmed V and J ends, which lost 4 bases and 11 bases, there was a span of 20 bases. The CDR3 consists of 14 residues. CDR3 residues: CASSRTTDLSTAFF. CDR3 in DNA: TGTGCCAGTAGTAGGACCACGGACTTAAGTACGGCTTTCTTT. Full variable domain (rest looked up from reference TRBV19 and TRBJ1-1): DGGITQSPKYLFRKEGQNVTLSCEQNLNHDAMYWYRQDPGQGLRLIYYSQIVNDFQKGDIAEGYSVSREKKESFPLTVTSAQKNPTAFYLCASSRTTDLSTAFFGQGTRLTVV.

This chain connects TRBV19 to TRBJ2-1; 9 bases align to TRBD2. Germline V gene lookup returns CDR1 LNHDA and CDR2 SQIVND (reference sequence). The J segment lost 3 bases and the V segment lost 5 bases, leaving 8 bases of the junction unmatched. The length of the CDR3 is 16 residues. CDR3 in DNA: TGTGCCAGTAGTCGCCGGCTAGCGGGGTTCTACAATGAGCAGTTCTTC. It translates to CASSRRLAGFYNEQFF.

This clone appeared a single time. The chain has TRBV12-5 and TRBJ2-7; 7 bases are a match to TRBD1. Trimming at V came to 4 bases and at J to 2 bases, leaving 5 bases not matched to a gene. The CDR3 consists of 14 residues. Germline CDR1 LGHNT, CDR2 FRNRAP. The CDR3 region has the DNA TGTGCTAGTGGTTCCAGGGACAGTGCCTACGAGCAGTACTTC. As protein: CASGSRDSAYEQYF.

V is TRBV7-8 and J is TRBJ2-1; 7 bases fit TRBD1. The germline CDR1 and CDR2 sequences are SGHVS and FQNEAQ. The CDR3 covers 14 residues. V lost 1 base, J lost 10 bases, and 7 bases stayed unmatched. The CDR3 region is CASSLGQGEEEQFF. The CDR3 coding sequence is TGTGCCAGCAGCTTAGGGCAGGGGGAAGAGGAGCAGTTCTTC. Complete variable domain (other parts from reference TRBV7-8 and TRBJ2-1): GAGVSQSPRYKVAKRGQDVALRCDPISGHVSLFWYQQALGQGPEFLTYFQNEAQLDKSGLPSDRFFAERPEGSVSTLKIQRTQQEDSAVYLCASSLGQGEEEQFFGPGTRLTVL.

In this sample, this clone turned up once. V and J are TRBV9 and TRBJ1-5; D not certain. This CDR3 has 15 residues. Germline V gene data show CDR1 as SGDLS and CDR2 as YYNGEE. The ends were cut back, 2 bases at V and 7 bases at J, with 16 bases in the middle. CDR3: CASSVSPEGWQPQHF. In nucleotides, the CDR3 is TGTGCCAGCAGCGTCTCTCCCGAGGGCTGGCAGCCCCAGCATTTT.

This clone is a singleton in its sample. This chain connects TRBV5-6 to TRBJ1-5; D is undetermined. The CDR3 length is 15 residues. In germline, CDR1 is SGHDT, CDR2 YYEEEE. Trimming took off 4 bases at V and 0 bases at J, with 11 bases between the two ends. CDR3 coding DNA: TGTGCCAGCAGCGCTGGACTGTATAGCAATCAGCCCCAGCATTTT. Amino acid sequence: CASSAGLYSNQPQHF.

J is TRBJ1-5 and V is TRBV4-1, with D perhaps matching TRBD1 (5 bases). V dropped 0 bases and J dropped 2 bases, with 11 bases sitting between them. Germline CDR1 reads MGHRA; CDR2 reads YSYEKL. CDR3 length: 16 amino acids. The CDR3 loop reads CASSQDQGFGNQPQHF. CDR3 bases: TGCGCCAGCAGCCAAGATCAGGGCTTTGGCAATCAGCCCCAGCATTTT.

V usage is TRBV12-3 or TRBV12-4 and J usage is TRBJ1-2; D may be TRBD1 (6 bases). V was trimmed by 6 bases and J by 7 bases, leaving 15 bases between them. The CDR3 has 13 residues. For the CDR3, the DNA is TGTGCCAGCAGAACACAGGGTGTGGGTGGCTACACCTTC. This gives the protein CASRTQGVGGYTF.

The rearrangement joins TRBV13 to TRBJ1-6; the D is unclear. From germline, CDR1 is PRHDT and CDR2 FYEKMQ (reference sequence). The CDR3 is made up of 12 amino acids. V lost 7 bases to trimming and J lost 14 bases, with 15 bases between them. Written as DNA, the CDR3 is TGTGCCAGCACCCTAGGTACCTCGGCCCTCCACTTT. Amino acid sequence: CASTLGTSALHF.

The rearrangement uses TRBV5-1 and TRBJ2-5; unclear D gene. V dropped 2 bases and J dropped 0 bases, with 2 bases sitting between them. This CDR3 region has 12 residues. Germline V gene lookup returns CDR1 SGHRS and CDR2 YFSETQ. The CDR3 loop is CASSFNQETQYF. CDR3 bases: TGCGCCAGCAGCTTCAACCAAGAGACCCAGTACTTC. Supplemented by reference TRBV5-1 and TRBJ2-5, the full variable domain reads KAGVTQTPRYLIKTRGQQVTLSCSPISGHRSVSWYQQTPGQGLQFLFEYFSETQRNKGNFPGRFSGRQFSNSRSEMNVSTLELGDSALYLCASSFNQETQYFGPGTRLLVL.

V and J are TRBV7-2 and TRBJ2-5, with TRBD2 matching over 8 bases. The junction had 13 bases not matched to a gene; V was cut back by 5 bases and J by 5 bases. CDR3 length equals 16 residues. Looked up from germline, CDR1 is SGHTA and CDR2 is FQGNSA. The CDR3 nucleotides are TGTGCCAGCAGCCGGAGTGTTGACGGGGGGGTGGAGACCCAGTACTTC. It yields the protein CASSRSVDGGVETQYF.

This clone showed up many times. The chain joins TRBV6-4 to TRBJ2-3; 11 nucleotides match TRBD2. The V gene's germline CDR1 is MRHNA and CDR2 SNTAGT. The CDR3 contains 14 residues. The V segment lost 4 bases and the J segment 5 bases; nucleotides outside the gene matches: 2. Written as DNA, the CDR3 is TGTGCCAGCAGTGCTACTAGCGGGGGAGATACGCAGTATTTT. It yields the protein CASSATSGGDTQYF.

This rearrangement joins TRBV11-2 to TRBJ2-2, with TRBD2 identical over 7 bases. The CDR3 totals 15 residues. Germline V gene sequence: CDR1 SGHAT, CDR2 FQNNGV. V trimming: 5 bases; J trimming: 2 bases; junction bases outside the gene matches: 5. For the CDR3, the DNA is TGTGCCAGCAGCCCCGAGGGACTAAACACCGGGGAGCTGTTTTTT. As protein: CASSPEGLNTGELFF.

The gene calls are TRBV6-5 and TRBJ2-4; 9 positions match TRBD1. With V trimmed by 4 bases and J by 9 bases, 4 bases remained unmatched. Germline loops: CDR1 MNHEY, CDR2 SVGAGI. The CDR3 covers 13 residues. DNA for the CDR3: TGTGCCAGCAGTTTGACAGGGGGTGGCATTCAGTACTTC. This sequence encodes CASSLTGGGIQYF.

The CDR3 DNA reads TGTGCCAGCAGCTGGCGATTCAGGGGAGTTACTGAAGCTTTCTTT. Translated: CASSWRFRGVTEAFF. The rearrangement links TRBV11-2 to TRBJ1-1; D is perhaps TRBD1 (6 bases). V was cut by 4 bases and J by 5 bases, with 17 bases left in between. Germline V gives CDR1 SGHAT, CDR2 FQNNGV. The length of the CDR3 is 15 residues.

The chain uses TRBV5-4 and TRBJ1-2; no reliable D call. The CDR3 consists of 13 residues. Trimming took 1 base from V and 4 from J, leaving 8 bases between them. CDR1 SGHNT and CDR2 YYREEE come from the germline V gene (reference sequence). The CDR3 protein is CASSLKSSYGYTF. CDR3 coding DNA: TGTGCCAGCAGCTTGAAATCCTCCTATGGCTACACCTTC.

The chain links TRBV2 to TRBJ1-2; 8 bases agree with TRBD1. CDR1 and CDR2 from the germline V gene are SNHLY and FYNNEI. Trimming took 2 bases from V and 2 from J; bases not matched to a gene: 1. There are 14 residues in the CDR3. DNA of the CDR3: TGTGCCAGCAGTGAACAGGGGGCGAACTATGGCTACACCTTC. Amino acid sequence: CASSEQGANYGYTF.

The rearrangement joins TRBV7-7 to TRBJ2-5, with a possible D match to TRBD2 (5 bases). CDR3 size: 13 residues. Germline CDR1 SSHAT, CDR2 FNYEAQ (reference sequence). V lost 6 bases and J 5 bases, leaving 13 bases between the germline ends. CDR3 region: CASSQTRLETQYF. The CDR3, as DNA: TGTGCCAGCAGTCAAACTAGACTGGAGACCCAGTACTTC.

This clone was observed a single time. In DNA form, the CDR3 reads TGTGCCAGCAGCGGACTAGCGGGGGGGCTTGAGCAGTTCTTC. Encoded protein: CASSGLAGGLEQFF. This chain connects TRBV3-1 (or the pseudogene TRBV3-2) to TRBJ2-1; 15 positions match TRBD2. The CDR3 contains 14 residues. V trimming: 5 bases; J trimming: 9 bases; junction bases outside the gene matches: 2. Germline assignment: CDR1 LGHDT and CDR2 YNNKEL (reference sequence).

This clone came up a few times. The genes are TRBV6-2 or TRBV6-3 and TRBJ2-5; 8 nucleotides align to TRBD2. The CDR3 covers 14 residues. Germline CDR1 and CDR2: MNHEY and SVGEGT. The trim removed 6 bases at V and 9 bases at J, leaving 12 bases unmatched. The chain's CDR3 is CASSHGGAGKPQYF. In DNA, the CDR3 is TGTGCCAGCAGCCACGGGGGGGCGGGGAAACCCCAGTACTTC.

The chain employs TRBV7-9 and TRBJ1-1, with a tentative D call TRBD1 (5 bases). The germline V and J ends were trimmed by 3 bases and 2 bases, with 10 bases remaining between them. Germline lookup yields CDR1 SEHNR and CDR2 FQNEAQ (reference sequence). The CDR3 totals 14 residues. In DNA, the CDR3 is TGTGCCAGCAGCTTCTGGGGGGTAAACACTGAAGCTTTCTTT. It encodes CASSFWGVNTEAFF.

V gene TRBV9 combines with J gene TRBJ1-5; 11 positions agree with TRBD1. This CDR3 is 20 amino acids long. The germline V gene has CDR1 SGDLS and CDR2 YYNGEE. With 0 bases clipped from V and 0 bases from J, the junction kept 11 bases outside the gene matches. CDR3 loop: CASSVVGPGQGVFSNQPQHF. In nucleotides, the CDR3 is TGTGCCAGCAGCGTAGTAGGACCGGGACAGGGGGTGTTTAGCAATCAGCCCCAGCATTTT.

The chain uses TRBV18 and TRBJ2-5; 7 bases are a match to TRBD1. From germline, CDR1 is KGHSH and CDR2 LQKENI. V dropped 3 bases and J dropped 1; count of bases not matched to a gene: 11. This CDR3 is built from 17 residues. Written as DNA, the CDR3 is TGTGCCAGCTCACCTTTGGGACAGTCGGTAGTCCAAGAGACCCAGTACTTC. Its translation is CASSPLGQSVVQETQYF.

This clone turned up a few times. The chain recombines TRBV7-6 with TRBJ2-7; D is ambiguous. This CDR3 spans 15 amino acids. V gave up 1 base and J gave up 0 bases, with 10 bases separating them. Germline lookup yields CDR1 SGHVS and CDR2 FNYEAQ. The CDR3 here is CASSLETSSSYEQYF. CDR3 bases: TGTGCCAGCAGCTTAGAGACTTCCAGCTCCTACGAGCAGTACTTC.

V and J are TRBV9 and TRBJ1-1, with TRBD1 as a possible D gene (6 bases). The length of the CDR3 is 16 residues. Trimming left V 4 bases short and J 0 bases short, with 16 bases between. Germline CDR1 is SGDLS and CDR2 is YYNGEE. CDR3 loop: CASSPLSGGVNTEAFF. CDR3 coding DNA: TGTGCCAGCAGCCCCCTCTCGGGGGGCGTGAACACTGAAGCTTTCTTT.

The chain couples TRBV5-1 to TRBJ2-7; D is possibly TRBD2 (6 bases). The V and J ends lost 4 bases and 5 bases respectively, with 19 bases between them. The CDR3 totals 15 residues. The germline gives CDR1 SGHRS, CDR2 YFSETQ. The chain's CDR3 is CASSPGSHWGDEQYF. CDR3 nucleotides: TGCGCCAGCAGCCCCGGGAGTCACTGGGGCGACGAGCAGTACTTC.

V usage is TRBV5-5 and J usage is TRBJ2-3, with TRBD1 identical over 7 bases. The CDR3 consists of 14 residues. V dropped 2 bases and J dropped 1; count of bases not matched to a gene: 1. Germline V lookup: CDR1 SGHKS, CDR2 YYEKEE (reference sequence). CDR3 amino acids: CASSFGQGTDTQYF. DNA for the CDR3: TGTGCCAGCAGCTTCGGACAGGGCACAGATACGCAGTATTTT.

The chain employs TRBV4-2 and TRBJ2-3; TRBD2 matches at 11 bases. CDR3 length: 18 residues. The V gene end was trimmed by 0 bases and the J gene end by 4 bases; junction bases not matched to a gene: 9. Germline V gene sequence: CDR1 LGHNA, CDR2 YNFKEQ. The CDR3 DNA follows: TGTGCCAGCAGCCAAGAGACCCCGACTAGCGGGGCTGCAGATACGCAGTATTTT. The encoded protein is CASSQETPTSGAADTQYF.

J is TRBJ1-1 and V is TRBV20-1; the D is unclear. The CDR3 length is 11 residues. Trimming cost V 3 bases and J 6 bases, with 8 bases left between them. Looked up from germline, CDR1 is DFQATT and CDR2 is SNEGSKA (reference sequence). The CDR3 here is CSARLGAEAFF. The CDR3 DNA reads TGCAGTGCTAGGTTGGGAGCTGAAGCTTTCTTT.

Here the CDR3 reads CASSLLVAGGTDTQYF. For the CDR3, the DNA is TGTGCCAGCAGTTTATTGGTAGCGGGGGGCACAGATACGCAGTATTTT. This chain joins TRBV27 and TRBJ2-3; TRBD2 matches at 9 bases. The CDR3 is made up of 16 amino acids. In germline, CDR1 is MNHEY, CDR2 SMNVEV (reference sequence). With 1 base clipped from V and 1 base from J, the junction kept 3 bases outside the gene matches.